This T cell receptor beta chain was identified in a study of brain metastases from non-small cell lung cancer. Using immunoSEQ multiplex PCR, the repertoire was profiled, and TCRdb retains in-frame clones only, with some absent. The table records about 400 clones, approximately 90% of them present only once. CDR1 is SGDLS and CDR2 is YYNGEE in the germline V gene. This CDR3 has 15 residues. V lost 4 bases and J lost 3; bases outside the gene matches: 7. The TCR originated in a donor at least 40 years old with non-small cell lung cancer. What was sequenced was tumor-adjacent normal tissue. The V and J genes are TRBV9 and TRBJ1-3; TRBD1 aligns across 7 bases. The chain's CDR3 is CASSPQGGGGNTIYF. The CDR3 nucleotides read TGTGCCAGCAGCCCCCAGGGGGGTGGTGGAAACACCATATATTTT.